Listed here are 26 T cell receptor beta chains from one sample, sequenced in a study of T cell changes during pregnancy in multiple sclerosis (dated by TCRdb to the late 2010s). The library was obtained by the immunoSEQ multiplex PCR assay. TCRdb carries this immuneACCESS record with in-frame sequences only. Its versions omit some clonotypes, under half of them owing to an unresolved V gene in the studies checked, with the rest unexplained. This sample lists about 44,000 clones; approximately 90% were detected once. 5.5% to 6% of the sample belongs to the ten largest clones. The sample was CD8+ T cells from peripheral blood mononuclear cells, taken after pregnancy. These receptor sequences come from a female donor in good health, enrolled as a control in a pregnancy study.

The CDR3: CASKRGGGAGYF. Written as DNA, the CDR3 is TGCGCCAGCAAGAGAGGCGGGGGGGCCGGTTACTTC. The rearrangement uses TRBV10-1 and TRBJ2-5; 9 bases are shared with TRBD2. The trim removed 7 bases at V and 14 bases at J, leaving 11 bases unmatched. Germline V gene lookup returns CDR1 WNHNN and CDR2 SYGVQD (reference sequence). The CDR3 totals 12 residues.

V gene TRBV7-2 combines with J gene TRBJ2-1; 10 bases map to TRBD2. CDR1 is SGHTA and CDR2 is FQGNSA in the germline V gene. Germline trimming cut 5 bases from V and 2 bases from J; bases unmatched to any gene: 9. This CDR3 region has 17 residues. The CDR3 loop is CASSLAPLAGAYNEQFF. CDR3 sequence (DNA): TGTGCCAGCAGCCTGGCCCCTCTAGCGGGGGCCTACAATGAGCAGTTCTTC.

The chain carries TRBV4-3 and TRBJ1-2; maybe TRBD1 (6 bases). The germline V and J ends were trimmed by 1 base and 4 bases, with 13 bases remaining between them. The V gene's germline CDR1 is LGHNA and CDR2 YSLEER. The CDR3 loop spans 15 amino acids. DNA of the CDR3: TGCGCCAGCAGCCAAGGATCGACAGGCGTCTATGGCTACACCTTC. It codes for CASSQGSTGVYGYTF.

The chain links TRBV13 to TRBJ2-5, with D tentatively TRBD2 (6 bases). CDR3 length: 13 residues. The germline gives CDR1 PRHDT, CDR2 FYEKMQ (reference sequence). The V end lost 3 bases, the J end lost 1 base, and 6 bases lay between the germline ends. In DNA form, the CDR3 reads TGTGCCAGCAGCTTCGGGGGCCAAGAGACCCAGTACTTC. Translated, it gives CASSFGGQETQYF.

This rearrangement joins TRBV2 to TRBJ1-1; D call uncertain. The CDR3 has 13 residues. V was trimmed by 3 bases and J by 1 base, leaving 6 bases between them. Germline CDR1 SNHLY, CDR2 FYNNEI. As DNA, the CDR3 is TGTGCCAGCAGTGATTGGAGGAACACTGAAGCTTTCTTT. It encodes CASSDWRNTEAFF.

The chain is built from TRBV15 and TRBJ2-7; D is possibly TRBD1 (6 bases). V was clipped by 5 bases and J by 0 bases, with 17 bases between them. This CDR3 is built from 16 residues. The germline V gene has CDR1 LNHNV and CDR2 YYDKDF (reference sequence). CDR3 residues: CATSLGQTMGSYEQYF. For the CDR3, the DNA is TGTGCCACCAGCCTAGGACAGACCATGGGCTCCTACGAGCAGTACTTC.

The rearrangement joins TRBV27 to TRBJ2-1; TRBD1 might be the D (5 bases). CDR3 size: 14 residues. The germline CDR1 and CDR2 sequences are MNHEY and SMNVEV (reference sequence). V gave up 1 base and J gave up 7 bases, with 11 bases separating them. The CDR3, as DNA: TGTGCCAGCAGTTTATTAGGCAGGGTTAATGAGCAGTTCTTC. Translated: CASSLLGRVNEQFF.

The gene calls are TRBV15 and TRBJ2-2, with TRBD2 as a possible D gene (7 bases). The germline V gene has CDR1 LNHNV and CDR2 YYDKDF (reference sequence). Trimming left V 0 bases short and J 0 bases short, with 17 bases between. The CDR3 length is 19 residues. The CDR3 sequence: CATSRDSPGGGPNTGELFF. CDR3 nucleotides: TGTGCCACCAGCAGAGATAGCCCAGGCGGGGGCCCGAACACCGGGGAGCTGTTTTTT. The complete variable domain, with remaining parts taken from reference TRBV15 and TRBJ2-2, reads DAMVIQNPRYQVTQFGKPVTLSCSQTLNHNVMYWYQQKSSQAPKLLFHYYDKDFNNEADTPDNFQSRRPNTSFCFLDIRSPGLGDTAMYLCATSRDSPGGGPNTGELFFGEGSRLTVL.

J is TRBJ2-2 and V is TRBV10-3; 7 bases line up with TRBD1. The CDR3 length is 14 residues. From germline, CDR1 is ENHRY and CDR2 SYGVKD. The V gene end was trimmed by 10 bases and the J gene end by 4 bases; junction bases not matched to a gene: 9. Here the CDR3 DNA reads TGTGCCACCCGGGACAGCGTCGGCACCGGGGAGCTGTTTTTT. This gives the protein CATRDSVGTGELFF.

This clone was seen just once. This chain links TRBV7-2 with TRBJ2-1, with 9 bases aligning to TRBD2. CDR3 size: 15 residues. The germline V gene has CDR1 SGHTA and CDR2 FQGNSA. With V trimmed by 6 bases and J by 4 bases, 7 bases remained unmatched. CDR3 coding DNA: TGTGCCAGCAGTTCCACTAGCGGGCGGTACAATGAGCAGTTCTTC. As protein: CASSSTSGRYNEQFF.

This chain uses TRBV6-1 with TRBJ2-2; 11 bases line up with TRBD2. The CDR3 has 16 amino acids. V trimming: 4 bases; J trimming: 6 bases; junction bases outside the gene matches: 7. In germline, CDR1 is MNHNS, CDR2 SASEGT. The CDR3 DNA reads TGTGCCAGCAGTGCTGTAGCGGGGGGGATGGCCGGGGAGCTGTTTTTT. The encoded protein is CASSAVAGGMAGELFF.

The rearrangement uses TRBV4-1 and TRBJ1-2; possible D gene TRBD1, 5 bases. V lost 0 bases, J lost 8 bases, and 13 bases lay in between. This CDR3 comprises 14 residues. Germline V gene lookup returns CDR1 MGHRA and CDR2 YSYEKL. The CDR3 DNA reads as TGCGCCAGCAGCCAAGATCGGGGGGGTCAAGGCTACACCTTC. Translation gives CASSQDRGGQGYTF.

The chain links TRBV6-5 to TRBJ2-1; 7 bases match TRBD1. The CDR3 length is 13 residues. Germline lookup yields CDR1 MNHEY and CDR2 SVGAGI. The V segment lost 8 bases and the J segment 3 bases; nucleotides outside the gene matches: 4. The CDR3 is CASQTGYYNEQFF. In nucleotides, the CDR3 is TGTGCCAGCCAGACAGGGTACTACAATGAGCAGTTCTTC.

The J gene is TRBJ2-5, the V gene TRBV7-6; TRBD2 might be the D (7 bases). Trimming removed 1 base from V and 5 bases from J, with 20 bases in between. The CDR3 covers 17 residues. Germline V lookup: CDR1 SGHVS, CDR2 FNYEAQ. CDR3 sequence: CASSLGGGWGGVETQYF. The CDR3 DNA reads TGTGCCAGCAGCTTAGGCGGAGGATGGGGGGGCGTCGAGACCCAGTACTTC. The full variable domain, completed using reference TRBV7-6 and TRBJ2-5, is GAGVSQSPRYKVTKRGQDVALRCDPISGHVSLYWYRQALGQGPEFLTYFNYEAQQDKSGLPNDRFSAERPEGSISTLTIQRTEQRDSAMYRCASSLGGGWGGVETQYFGPGTRLLVL.

CDR3 loop: CASSLERSGGEKLFF. The CDR3 bases are TGTGCCAGCAGCTTAGAGAGGAGTGGAGGTGAAAAACTGTTTTTT. This rearrangement joins TRBV7-8 to TRBJ1-4; D not certain. Germline lookup yields CDR1 SGHVS and CDR2 FQNEAQ. The CDR3 loop spans 15 amino acids. V lost 1 base to trimming and J lost 7 bases, with 13 bases between them. Full variable domain (rest looked up from reference TRBV7-8 and TRBJ1-4): GAGVSQSPRYKVAKRGQDVALRCDPISGHVSLFWYQQALGQGPEFLTYFQNEAQLDKSGLPSDRFFAERPEGSVSTLKIQRTQQEDSAVYLCASSLERSGGEKLFFGSGTQLSVL.

Here the CDR3 DNA reads TGTGCCACCAATGACAGATTCAACACCTTGAATGAGCAGTTCTTC. As protein: CATNDRFNTLNEQFF. This chain uses TRBV15 with TRBJ2-1, with D possibly TRBD1 on 5 matching bases. The V end lost 7 bases, the J end lost 7 bases, and 20 bases lay between the germline ends. The CDR3 has 15 residues. Germline CDR1 is LNHNV and CDR2 is YYDKDF (reference sequence). Supplemented by reference TRBV15 and TRBJ2-1, the full variable domain reads DAMVIQNPRYQVTQFGKPVTLSCSQTLNHNVMYWYQQKSSQAPKLLFHYYDKDFNNEADTPDNFQSRRPNTSFCFLDIRSPGLGDTAMYLCATNDRFNTLNEQFFGPGTRLTVL.

The chain couples TRBV2 to TRBJ2-2; 10 bases match TRBD1. The V gene's germline CDR1 is SNHLY and CDR2 FYNNEI. The CDR3 loop spans 18 amino acids. After removal of 5 bases from V and 0 bases from J, the junction contained 9 bases not matched to a gene. The CDR3 protein is CASSRPGQGFTNTGELFF. CDR3 in DNA: TGTGCCAGCAGTCGCCCGGGACAGGGGTTCACGAACACCGGGGAGCTGTTTTTT.

CDR3 amino acids: CASSLGGYEQYF. The CDR3 bases are TGTGCCAGCAGTTTAGGCGGGTACGAGCAGTACTTC. The chain combines TRBV27 with TRBJ2-7; D is perhaps TRBD2 (5 bases). The germline CDR1 and CDR2 sequences are MNHEY and SMNVEV (reference sequence). The CDR3 spans 12 residues. The V end lost 2 bases, the J end lost 4 bases, and 6 bases lay between the germline ends.

The V and J genes are TRBV13 and TRBJ2-7; a possible D gene is TRBD1 (5 bases). This CDR3 contains 12 residues. The germline V and J ends were trimmed by 1 base and 6 bases, with 7 bases remaining between them. The germline CDR1 and CDR2 sequences are PRHDT and FYEKMQ (reference sequence). CDR3 sequence: CASSLEQAEQYF. CDR3 nucleotides: TGTGCCAGCAGCTTAGAACAGGCCGAGCAGTACTTC.

The V gene is TRBV7-9, the J gene TRBJ2-5, with D perhaps TRBD1 (5 bases). CDR1 is SEHNR and CDR2 is FQNEAQ in the germline V gene (reference sequence). V was shortened by 5 bases and J by 5 bases, with 12 bases between the two germline ends. The CDR3 consists of 13 residues. This chain's CDR3 is CASSHGHGETQYF. As DNA, the CDR3 is TGTGCCAGCAGCCACGGACACGGGGAGACCCAGTACTTC. Based on the CDR3 plus reference TRBV7-9 and TRBJ2-5, the full variable domain is DTGVSQNPRHKITKRGQNVTFRCDPISEHNRLYWYRQTLGQGPEFLTYFQNEAQLEKSRLLSDRFSAERPKGSFSTLEIQRTEQGDSAMYLCASSHGHGETQYFGPGTRLLVL.

This clone is labeled as medium-sized. The chain is built from TRBV2 and TRBJ2-7, with a weak D call TRBD2 (6 bases). The germline V and J ends were trimmed by 7 bases and 2 bases, with 21 bases remaining between them. The CDR3 totals 16 residues. In germline, CDR1 is SNHLY, CDR2 FYNNEI. The CDR3 DNA follows: TGTGCCAGCACCCCCCGGGAAGGGGACTCGCCCTACGAGCAGTACTTC. Translation: CASTPREGDSPYEQYF.

The chain recombines TRBV7-9 with TRBJ2-7; D call uncertain. The ends were cut back, 4 bases at V and 4 bases at J, with 8 bases in the middle. From germline, CDR1 is SEHNR and CDR2 FQNEAQ (reference sequence). The CDR3 consists of 12 residues. CDR3 loop: CASSSDGYEQYF. The DNA of the CDR3 is TGTGCCAGCAGCTCCGACGGGTACGAGCAGTACTTC.

The chain has TRBV19 and TRBJ2-7; TRBD1 is a possible D gene (6 bases). Germline assignment: CDR1 LNHDA and CDR2 SQIVND (reference sequence). V was pared by 7 bases and J by 5 bases, with 12 bases between. The CDR3 has 12 amino acids. Here the CDR3 DNA reads TGTGCCAGTAATAAGGGGGAACACGAGCAGTACTTC. The encoded protein is CASNKGEHEQYF.

The V and J genes are TRBV11-1 and TRBJ1-1; 7 bases fit TRBD1. Germline CDR1 is SGHAT and CDR2 is FQDESV (reference sequence). The CDR3 is 14 amino acids. Trimming removed 5 bases from V and 4 bases from J; junction bases left unmatched: 7. CDR3 DNA sequence: TGTGCCAGCAGCCCTTACCGGGACAGCACTGAAGCTTTCTTT. Encoded protein: CASSPYRDSTEAFF. Combining the CDR3 with reference TRBV11-1 and TRBJ1-1 gives the whole variable domain EAEVAQSPRYKITEKSQAVAFWCDPISGHATLYWYRQILGQGPELLVQFQDESVVDDSQLPKDRFSAERLKGVDSTLKIQPAELGDSAMYLCASSPYRDSTEAFFGQGTRLTVV.

This clone has only one observation. The gene calls are TRBV2 and TRBJ2-5, with TRBD1 as a possible D gene (5 bases). Deletions cut 0 bases from V and 2 bases from J, with 13 bases between. CDR1 is SNHLY, CDR2 FYNNEI, per germline. This CDR3 is 16 amino acids long. In nucleotides, the CDR3 is TGTGCCAGCAGTGAAGCGGGGCACAGGATGCAAGAGACCCAGTACTTC. Translation gives CASSEAGHRMQETQYF.

CDR3 sequence: CASSSGQSNSPLHF. DNA of the CDR3: TGTGCCAGCAGTTCCGGACAGAGTAATTCACCCCTCCACTTT. This sequence joins TRBV27 and TRBJ1-6, with D perhaps TRBD1 (6 bases). The ends were cut back, 4 bases at V and 6 bases at J, with 10 bases in the middle. This CDR3 contains 14 residues. Germline V gene sequence: CDR1 MNHEY, CDR2 SMNVEV (reference sequence).